This T cell receptor (beta chain) comes out of a study of CD8 T cells in ankylosing spondylitis (dated by TCRdb to between 2016 and 2019). With regard to the full study: T cell receptor beta repertoires were profiled in healthy donors and ankylosing spondylitis patients so that disease-linked TCR variants could be found. The full study cohort was made up of under 30 ankylosing spondylitis patients and some 100 healthy donors. Samples of peripheral blood were taken, and for ankylosing spondylitis patients, synovial fluid was collected as well.

On the study overall, not on this receptor specifically: According to the report, matched synovial fluid samples from ankylosing spondylitis patients were significantly enriched for the disease-linked clones. Some motif variants were previously reported in synovial fluid and blood of reactive arthritis patients, suggesting common disease-initiation mechanisms. A CD8+ phenotype was shown by the disease-linked clones, which were found at relatively low frequencies in peripheral blood. Blood from ankylosing spondylitis patients appeared to be characterized by a TCR beta motif composed of 7 to 9 highly homologous amino acid variants.

The instrument given in TCRdb is Illumina HiSeq 2500. TCR beta libraries were prepared by quantitative 5'-RACE with molecular barcodes. The study's own analysis went as follows. Disease-linked TCR variants were identified with a new computational method built on a probabilistic model of VDJ rearrangement. TCRdb applied fastp at Q25 and MiXCR to the public reads, then kept only in-frame beta chains. Every distinct CDR3 protein forms one entry, paired with its most common genes and DNA. These V and J calls originate from TCRdb's pipeline instead of the authors' own analysis. The sample data list around 340,000 distinct CDR3 sequences, and roughly 20% of these were observed just once. The ten most abundant clones make up less than 15% of the sample. The trim is 10 bases for V and 0 bases for J, with a gap of 7 bases between the germline ends. There are 11 amino acids in the CDR3, from cysteine to phenylalanine inclusive. Just CDR3 DNA is preserved here, 33 bases in frame from base 1. Sequences LNHDA (CDR1) and SQIVND (CDR2) are obtained from the germline V gene (reference sequence).

Comment on this clonotype: What antigen it recognizes has not been identified. Base qualities are not at hand, and no much larger clone is one base apart.

This chain joins TRBV19 to TRBJ2-7; a tentative D call is TRBD1 (5 bases match). The TCR sequence derives from a male donor with ankylosing spondylitis or in good health (not recorded which). The sequenced material came from blood, either unsorted or a sorted T cell fraction (not recorded which). DNA sequence: TGTGCCACCCAGGGCTCCTACGAGCAGTACTTC. Translated, it gives CATQGSYEQYF.